This T cell receptor beta chain emerged from a study of T cell responses to AZD1222 COVID-19 vaccine. Study-wide results and caveats: Vaccine-associated CD4 TCRs spanned spike, dominant at 160-218 and 743-854.

After removal of 1 base from V and 4 bases from J, the junction contained 13 bases not matched to a gene. Germline V gene lookup returns CDR1 SQVTM and CDR2 ANQGSEA. The CDR3 sequence is 17 residues long. Comments on this clone: Its antigen is unknown.

The table came from immunoSEQ multiplex PCR; TCRdb's copy has only in-frame clones and leaves some out. This table has about 120,000 clones, about 91% appearing once. The receptor comes from an adult in good health. This chain joins TRBV29-1 and TRBJ2-1, with 7 bases that match TRBD2. Material: peripheral blood, obtained on day 0 of AZD1222 vaccination. The CDR3 sequence: CSVEVQSRLAVYNEQFF. DNA for the CDR3: TGCAGCGTTGAAGTCCAGAGTAGGCTAGCGGTTTACAATGAGCAGTTCTTC.